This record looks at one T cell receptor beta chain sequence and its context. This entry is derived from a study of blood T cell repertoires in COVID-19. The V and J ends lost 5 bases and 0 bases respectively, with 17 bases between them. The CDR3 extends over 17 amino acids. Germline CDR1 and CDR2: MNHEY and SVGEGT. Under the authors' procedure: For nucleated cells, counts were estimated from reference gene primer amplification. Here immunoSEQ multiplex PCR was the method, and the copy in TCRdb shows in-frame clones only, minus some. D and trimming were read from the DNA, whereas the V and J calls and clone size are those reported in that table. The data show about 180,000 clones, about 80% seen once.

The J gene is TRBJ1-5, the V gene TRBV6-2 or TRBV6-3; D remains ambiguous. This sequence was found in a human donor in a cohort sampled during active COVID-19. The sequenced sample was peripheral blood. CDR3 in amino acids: CASSRPLTVYSNQPQHF. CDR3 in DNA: TGTGCCAGCAGTCGCCCCCTTACAGTTTATAGCAATCAGCCCCAGCATTTT.